Here is one T cell receptor (beta chain) with its context. Its antigen is unidentified. TCRdb reanalysed the 5' RACE reads using MiXCR and keeps one entry per CDR3 protein. The table includes a few hundred thousand distinct CDR3 sequences, less than 20% detected once. This entry is derived from a study of T-cell memory formation after mild COVID-19. Study in general: TCR clusters were largely donor specific.

Study-wide results and limits: Day 15 to 85 contractors were CD4/CD8 balanced; later expanders leaned CD4+. What remained unconfirmed was the SARS-CoV-2 specificity of second-wave clones peaking on day 37. Memory cells collected pre-infection included some clones that later responded, suggesting cross-reactive memory joined.

The CDR3 totals 16 residues. Germline V gene lookup returns CDR1 MNHEY and CDR2 SVGEGT. Between the trimmed V and J ends, which lost 7 bases and 3 bases, there was a span of 21 bases. This rearrangement joins TRBV6-2 or TRBV6-3 to TRBJ2-5, with D possibly matching TRBD2 (6 bases). This receptor was taken from a man aged 18-30 years who had mild COVID-19 (a few samples of this study predate the infection). Cell type and time point are not known. Sequencing was done on a sample of PBMCs or a T cell subset sorted from them (not recorded which). The CDR3 reads CASTPLEGILKETQYF. The CDR3 DNA reads TGTGCCAGCACTCCTTTGGAGGGGATACTGAAAGAGACCCAGTACTTC.